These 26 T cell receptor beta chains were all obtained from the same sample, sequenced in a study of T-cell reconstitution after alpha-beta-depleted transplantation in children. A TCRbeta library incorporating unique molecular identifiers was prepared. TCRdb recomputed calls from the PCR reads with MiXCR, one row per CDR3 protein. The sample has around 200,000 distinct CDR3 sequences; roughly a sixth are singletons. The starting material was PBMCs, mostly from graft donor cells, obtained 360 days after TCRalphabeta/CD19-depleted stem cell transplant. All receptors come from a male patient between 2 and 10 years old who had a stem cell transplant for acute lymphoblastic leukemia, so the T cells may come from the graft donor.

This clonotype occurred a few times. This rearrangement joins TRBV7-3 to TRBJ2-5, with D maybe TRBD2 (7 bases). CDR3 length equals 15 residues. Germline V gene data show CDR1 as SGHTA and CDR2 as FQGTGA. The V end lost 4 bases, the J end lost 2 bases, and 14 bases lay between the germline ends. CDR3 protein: CASSSRGGGQETQYF. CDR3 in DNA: TGTGCCAGCAGCTCACGGGGAGGGGGACAAGAGACCCAGTACTTC.

CDR3: CASSLEIRGRSGNTIYF. The DNA of the CDR3 is TGCGCCAGCAGCTTGGAAATCAGGGGAAGGTCTGGAAACACCATATATTTT. V usage is TRBV5-1 and J usage is TRBJ1-3, with a tentative D call TRBD1 (6 bases). Trimming shortened V by 0 bases and J by 1 base, and 14 bases separated the two germline ends. Germline lookup yields CDR1 SGHRS and CDR2 YFSETQ. The CDR3 consists of 17 residues.

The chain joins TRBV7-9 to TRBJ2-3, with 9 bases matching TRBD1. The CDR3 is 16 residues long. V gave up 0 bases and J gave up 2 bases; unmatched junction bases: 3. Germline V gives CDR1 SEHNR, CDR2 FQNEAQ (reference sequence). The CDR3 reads CASSLAWDRDTDTQYF. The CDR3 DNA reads TGTGCCAGCAGCTTAGCTTGGGACAGGGACACAGATACGCAGTATTTT.

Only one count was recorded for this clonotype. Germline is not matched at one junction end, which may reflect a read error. The CDR3 DNA follows: TGCGCCAGCAGCTTGCTGGCCGACAGAGAGACCCAGTGCTTC. Translating gives CASSLLADRETQCF. The V call is TRBV5-1, the J call TRBJ2-5; a possible D gene is TRBD1 (5 bases). Germline lookup yields CDR1 SGHRS and CDR2 YFSETQ. This CDR3 has 14 residues.

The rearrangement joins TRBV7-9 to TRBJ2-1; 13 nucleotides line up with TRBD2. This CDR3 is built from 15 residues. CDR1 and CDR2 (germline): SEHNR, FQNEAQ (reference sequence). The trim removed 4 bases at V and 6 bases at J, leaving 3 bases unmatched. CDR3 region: CASSSWTSGGNEQFF. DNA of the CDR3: TGTGCCAGCAGCTCGTGGACTAGCGGGGGCAATGAGCAGTTCTTC.

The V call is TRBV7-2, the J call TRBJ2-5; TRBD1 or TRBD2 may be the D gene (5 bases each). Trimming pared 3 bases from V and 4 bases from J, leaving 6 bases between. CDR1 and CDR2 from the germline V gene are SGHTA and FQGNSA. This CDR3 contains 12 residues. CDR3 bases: TGTGCCAGCAGCTTGGGGGTAGAGACCCAGTACTTC. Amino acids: CASSLGVETQYF.

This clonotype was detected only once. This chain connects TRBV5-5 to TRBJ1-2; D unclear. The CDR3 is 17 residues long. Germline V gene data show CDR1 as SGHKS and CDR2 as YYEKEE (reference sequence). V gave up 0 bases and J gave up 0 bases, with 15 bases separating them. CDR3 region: CASSLAPSAATNYGYTF. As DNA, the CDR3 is TGTGCCAGCAGCTTGGCCCCTTCGGCAGCAACTAACTATGGCTACACCTTC.

The CDR3 region is CASNNRGLTAPETQYF. CDR3 DNA sequence: TGTGCCAGTAACAATCGAGGACTCACCGCCCCCGAGACCCAGTACTTC. This chain connects TRBV25-1 to TRBJ2-5; perhaps TRBD2 as D (5 bases). CDR3 length equals 16 residues. In germline, CDR1 is MGHDK, CDR2 SYGVNS. V was cut by 9 bases and J by 5 bases, with 25 bases left in between.

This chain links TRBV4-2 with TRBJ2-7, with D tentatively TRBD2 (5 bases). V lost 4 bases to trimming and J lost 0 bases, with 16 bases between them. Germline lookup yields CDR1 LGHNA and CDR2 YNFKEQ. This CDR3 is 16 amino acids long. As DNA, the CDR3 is TGTGCCAGCAGCCCTAGCCTGCTCTGGCTCTCCTACGAGCAGTACTTC. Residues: CASSPSLLWLSYEQYF.

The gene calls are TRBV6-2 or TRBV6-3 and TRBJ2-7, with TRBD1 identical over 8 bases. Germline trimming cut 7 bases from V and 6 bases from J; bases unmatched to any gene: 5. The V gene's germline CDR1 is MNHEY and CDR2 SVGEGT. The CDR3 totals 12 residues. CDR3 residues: CASNAGGGEQYF. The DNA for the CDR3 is TGTGCCAGCAACGCAGGGGGCGGCGAGCAGTACTTC.

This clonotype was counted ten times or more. In DNA, the CDR3 is TGTGCCAGCAGCGTAGACGGCCTAGCGGTTGGTGAGCAGTTCTTC. Its protein product is CASSVDGLAVGEQFF. The rearrangement links TRBV9 to TRBJ2-1; TRBD2 aligns across 7 bases. This CDR3 has 15 amino acids. Germline CDR1 and CDR2: SGDLS and YYNGEE. V shed 0 bases and J 9 bases; nucleotides not matched to a gene: 9.

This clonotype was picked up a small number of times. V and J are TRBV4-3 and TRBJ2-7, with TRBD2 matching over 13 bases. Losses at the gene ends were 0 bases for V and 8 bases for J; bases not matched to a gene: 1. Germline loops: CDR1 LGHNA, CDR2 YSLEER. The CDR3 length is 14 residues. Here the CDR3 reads CASSQEGTSGKQYF. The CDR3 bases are TGCGCCAGCAGCCAAGAAGGGACTAGCGGGAAGCAGTACTTC.

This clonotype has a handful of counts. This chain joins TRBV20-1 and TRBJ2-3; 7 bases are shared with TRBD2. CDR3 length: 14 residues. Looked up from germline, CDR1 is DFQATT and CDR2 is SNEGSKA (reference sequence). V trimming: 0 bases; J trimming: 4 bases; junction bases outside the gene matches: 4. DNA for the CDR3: TGCAGTGCTAGAGATCTCGCGGGAGCAGATACGCAGTATTTT. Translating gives CSARDLAGADTQYF.

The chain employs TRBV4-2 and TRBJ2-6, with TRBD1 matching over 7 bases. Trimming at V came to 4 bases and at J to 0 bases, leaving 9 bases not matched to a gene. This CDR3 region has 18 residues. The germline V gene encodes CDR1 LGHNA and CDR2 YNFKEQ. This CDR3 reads CASSPSGTVISGANVLTF. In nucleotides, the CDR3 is TGTGCCAGCAGCCCGTCCGGGACAGTGATCTCTGGGGCCAACGTCCTGACTTTC.

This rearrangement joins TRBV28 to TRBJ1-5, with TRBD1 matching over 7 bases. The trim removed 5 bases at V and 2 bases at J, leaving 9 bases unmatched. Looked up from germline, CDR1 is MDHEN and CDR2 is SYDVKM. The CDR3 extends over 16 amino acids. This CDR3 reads CASSPWDRSGNQPQHF. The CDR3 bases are TGTGCCAGCAGTCCCTGGGACAGATCGGGCAATCAGCCCCAGCATTTT.

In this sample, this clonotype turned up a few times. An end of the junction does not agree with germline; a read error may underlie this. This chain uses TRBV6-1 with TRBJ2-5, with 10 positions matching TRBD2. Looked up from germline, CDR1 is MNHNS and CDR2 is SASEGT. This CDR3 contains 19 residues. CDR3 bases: TGTGCCATCAGTGAAGCCCCTGTGACGGTACTAGCGGGGCGGGAGACCCAGTACTTC. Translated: CAISEAPVTVLAGRETQYF.

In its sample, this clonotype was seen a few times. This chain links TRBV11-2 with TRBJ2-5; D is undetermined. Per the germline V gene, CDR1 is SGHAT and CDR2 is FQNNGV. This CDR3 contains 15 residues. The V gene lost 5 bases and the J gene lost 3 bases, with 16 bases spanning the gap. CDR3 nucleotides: TGTGCCAGCAGCACCAGCCTGCTACCGGAAGAGACCCAGTACTTC. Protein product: CASSTSLLPEETQYF.

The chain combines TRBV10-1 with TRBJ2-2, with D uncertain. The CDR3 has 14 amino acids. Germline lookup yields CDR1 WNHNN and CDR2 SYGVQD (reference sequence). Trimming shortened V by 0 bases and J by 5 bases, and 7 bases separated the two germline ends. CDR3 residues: CASSESYVTGELFF. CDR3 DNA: TGCGCCAGCAGTGAGTCGTATGTAACCGGGGAGCTGTTTTTT.

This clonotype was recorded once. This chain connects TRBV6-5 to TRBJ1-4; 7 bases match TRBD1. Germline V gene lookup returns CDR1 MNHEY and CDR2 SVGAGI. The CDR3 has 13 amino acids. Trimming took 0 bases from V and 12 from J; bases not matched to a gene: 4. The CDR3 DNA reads TGTGCCAGCAGTTACTCAAGGGGGCAGGAACTGTTTTTT. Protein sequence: CASSYSRGQELFF.

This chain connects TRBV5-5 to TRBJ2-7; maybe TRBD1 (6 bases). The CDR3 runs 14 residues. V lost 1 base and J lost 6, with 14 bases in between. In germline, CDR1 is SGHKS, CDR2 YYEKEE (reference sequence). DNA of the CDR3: TGTGCCAGCAGCTTGACAGGGAAATCGACCGAGCAGTACTTC. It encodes CASSLTGKSTEQYF.

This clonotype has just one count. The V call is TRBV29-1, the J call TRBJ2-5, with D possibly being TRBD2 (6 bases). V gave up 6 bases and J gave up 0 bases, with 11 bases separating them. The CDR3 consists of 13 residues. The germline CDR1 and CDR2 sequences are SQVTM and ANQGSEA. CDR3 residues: CSVPRDYQETQYF. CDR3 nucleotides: TGCAGCGTCCCCCGGGACTACCAAGAGACCCAGTACTTC.

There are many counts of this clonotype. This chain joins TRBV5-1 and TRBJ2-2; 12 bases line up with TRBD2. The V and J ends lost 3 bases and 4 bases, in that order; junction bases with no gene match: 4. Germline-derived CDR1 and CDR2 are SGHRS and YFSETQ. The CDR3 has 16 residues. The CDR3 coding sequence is TGCGCCAGCAGCTCAGGACTAGCGGGACTCACCGGGGAGCTGTTTTTT. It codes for CASSSGLAGLTGELFF.

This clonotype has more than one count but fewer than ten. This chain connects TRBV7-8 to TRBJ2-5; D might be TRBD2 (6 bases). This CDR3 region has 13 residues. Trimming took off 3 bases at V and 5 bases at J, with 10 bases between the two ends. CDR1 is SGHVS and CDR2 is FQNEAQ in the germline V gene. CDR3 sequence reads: CASSLWRAETQYF. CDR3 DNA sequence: TGTGCCAGCAGCTTGTGGAGGGCGGAGACCCAGTACTTC.

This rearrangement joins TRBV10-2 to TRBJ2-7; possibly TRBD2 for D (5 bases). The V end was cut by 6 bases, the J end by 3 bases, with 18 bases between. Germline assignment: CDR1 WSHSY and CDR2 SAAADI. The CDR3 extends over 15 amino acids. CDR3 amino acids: CASREKAATIYEQYF. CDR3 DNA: TGCGCCAGCAGGGAGAAAGCGGCAACCATCTACGAGCAGTACTTC.

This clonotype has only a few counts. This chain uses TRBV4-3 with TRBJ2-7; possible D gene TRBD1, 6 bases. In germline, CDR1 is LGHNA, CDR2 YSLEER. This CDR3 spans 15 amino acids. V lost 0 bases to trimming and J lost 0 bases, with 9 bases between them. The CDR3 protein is CASSQESRGSYEQYF. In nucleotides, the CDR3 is TGCGCCAGCAGCCAAGAATCCAGGGGCTCCTACGAGCAGTACTTC.

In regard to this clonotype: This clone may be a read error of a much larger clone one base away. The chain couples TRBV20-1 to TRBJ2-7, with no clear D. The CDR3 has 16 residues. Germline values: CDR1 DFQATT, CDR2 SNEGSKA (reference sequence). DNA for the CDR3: TGCTGTGCTAGAGATGGGCTGGGTGGAAGCTCCTACGAGCAGTACTTC. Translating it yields CCARDGLGGSSYEQYF.